The text below deals with one T cell receptor (beta chain). Its antigen is unknown. The method was immunoSEQ multiplex PCR; TCRdb's version includes in-frame clones alone and lacks a portion of them. The data contain more than 2,000,000 clones, more than 80% of them singletons. This entry belongs to a study of shared clonotypes between healthy human individuals. The germline CDR1 and CDR2 sequences are SNHLY and FYNNEI. The V segment lost 1 base and the J segment 6 bases; nucleotides outside the gene matches: 7. The CDR3 contains 16 residues. General study results and limits: Four donors had around 5.5% of their naive CD4 clonotypes in common. Generation probabilities were higher for clonotypes shared across all four sorted-subset donors than for unshared ones.

The sample consisted of naive CD4+ T cells sorted from blood. Stated subset: CD45RA+ positively selected. The TCR originated in a man younger than 35 in good health. V and J are TRBV2 and TRBJ2-3, with 10 bases matching TRBD2. The chain's CDR3 is CASSEGVAGGGDTQYF. The CDR3 DNA follows: TGTGCCAGCAGTGAAGGGGTAGCGGGAGGTGGTGATACGCAGTATTTT.